The text below deals with one T cell receptor beta chain. As processed by the authors: Estimated nucleated cell counts came from reference gene primer amplification. TCRdb's copy holds only in-frame clones and misses some; the assay was immunoSEQ multiplex PCR. Clone size and the V and J calls come from that table; the DNA yielded D and trimming. The sample has around 250,000 clones; around nine tenths are singletons. This entry is derived from a study of blood T cell repertoires in COVID-19. Germline trimming cut 5 bases from V and 7 bases from J; bases unmatched to any gene: 7. Germline V gene sequence: CDR1 SGHNT, CDR2 YYREEE (reference sequence). The CDR3 contains 14 residues.

The rearrangement joins TRBV5-4 to TRBJ1-2, with 11 bases aligning to TRBD1. Sample: peripheral blood. The clonotype originates from a man aged 40-49 years with active or convalescent COVID-19. The CDR3 reads CASRRTGGAVGYTF. CDR3 nucleotide sequence: TGTGCCAGCAGGAGGACAGGGGGCGCGGTTGGCTACACCTTC.